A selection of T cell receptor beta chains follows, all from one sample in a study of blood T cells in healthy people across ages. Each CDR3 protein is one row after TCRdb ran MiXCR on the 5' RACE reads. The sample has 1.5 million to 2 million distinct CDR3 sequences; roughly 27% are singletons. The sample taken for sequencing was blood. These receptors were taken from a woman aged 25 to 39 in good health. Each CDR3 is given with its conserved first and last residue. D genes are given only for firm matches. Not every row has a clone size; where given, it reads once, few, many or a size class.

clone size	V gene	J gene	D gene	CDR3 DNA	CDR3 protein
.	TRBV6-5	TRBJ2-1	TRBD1	TGTACCAGCAGGGGGCCTATTGAGCAGTTCTTC	CTSRGPIEQFF
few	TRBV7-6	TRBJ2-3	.	TGTGCCAGCAGCCCCCCCCCTGGGGCGGATACGCAGTATTTT	CASSPPPGADTQYF
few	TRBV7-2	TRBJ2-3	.	TGTGCCAGCAGCCCTGGGGACTTAGATACAGATACGCAGTATTTT	CASSPGDLDTDTQYF
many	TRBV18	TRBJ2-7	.	TGTGCCAGCTCACCATATCAGCAGGGGAAAACCTACGAGCAGTACTTC	CASSPYQQGKTYEQYF
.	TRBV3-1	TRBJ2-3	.	TGTGCCAGCAGCCACACTAGAATCCGGGATACGCAGTATTTT	CASSHTRIRDTQYF
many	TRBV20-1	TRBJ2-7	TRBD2	TGCAGTGCAACGACTAGCGGGCAAGGGGAGCAGTACTTC	CSATTSGQGEQYF
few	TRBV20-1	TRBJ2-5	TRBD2	TGCAGTGCTACCACCCTAGCGGGGGGCGGAGGGACCCAGTACTTC	CSATTLAGGGGTQYF
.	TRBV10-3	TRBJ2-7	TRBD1	TGTGCCATCAGTGAGTCTGGGACAGGGATAGAGCAGTACTTC	CAISESGTGIEQYF
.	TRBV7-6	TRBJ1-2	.	TGTGCCAGCAGTCCTGGGGTGAGGGATGGCTACACCTTC	CASSPGVRDGYTF
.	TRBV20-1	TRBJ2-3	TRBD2	TGCAGTGCCCCCCTACGTCGCGGGAGGGCCGTAGATACGCAGTATTTT	CSAPLRRGRAVDTQYF
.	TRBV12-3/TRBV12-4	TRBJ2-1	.	TGTGCCAGCAGTTTAGAAGACAATGAGCGGTTCTTC	CASSLEDNERFF
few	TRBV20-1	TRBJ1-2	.	TGCAGTGCTATCGGATTACAGGGAGACACTAACTATGGCTACACCTTC	CSAIGLQGDTNYGYTF
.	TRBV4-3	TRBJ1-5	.	TGCGCCAGCAGCCAAACGCTATCGGATAATCAGCCCCAGCATTTT	CASSQTLSDNQPQHF
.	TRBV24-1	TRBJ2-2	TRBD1	TGTGCCACCAGTGGCGACAGGGACACCGGGGAGCTGTTTTTT	CATSGDRDTGELFF
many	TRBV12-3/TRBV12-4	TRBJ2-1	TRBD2	TGTGCCAGCACCCGGACTAGCGGCTACAATGAGCAGTTCTTC	CASTRTSGYNEQFF
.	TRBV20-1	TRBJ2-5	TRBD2	TGCAGTGCGCATCGGGTAGCGGGGGGGCCGGAGACCCAGTACTTC	CSAHRVAGGPETQYF
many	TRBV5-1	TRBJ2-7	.	TGCGCCAGCAGCGGCGGAACCCCTCCCTACGAGCAGTACTTC	CASSGGTPPYEQYF
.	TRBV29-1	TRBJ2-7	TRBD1	TGCAGCGTTGAAGGTTATCGACAGGGGGCCTACAATGAGCAGTACTTC	CSVEGYRQGAYNEQYF
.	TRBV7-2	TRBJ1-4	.	TGTGCCAGCAGCCAGGGAGTAAAACTGTTTTTT	CASSQGVKLFF
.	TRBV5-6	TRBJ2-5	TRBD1	TGTGCCAGCAGGGAACAGGGGGCGACGGAGACCCAGTACTTC	CASREQGATETQYF
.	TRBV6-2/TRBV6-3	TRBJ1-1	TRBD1	TGTGCCAGCAGCCCAGACAGGGACAGTGAAGCTTTCTTT	CASSPDRDSEAFF
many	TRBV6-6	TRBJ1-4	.	TGTGCCAGCAGGGCCGGGGGCGAAGAAAAACTGTTTTTT	CASRAGGEEKLFF
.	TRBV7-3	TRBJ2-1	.	TGTGCCAGCAGCTTAACGCCTGACTCTGGTGAGCAGTTCTTC	CASSLTPDSGEQFF
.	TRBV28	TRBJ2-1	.	TGTGCCAGCAGGTTACGATATGAGCAGTTCTTC	CASRLRYEQFF
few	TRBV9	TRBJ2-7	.	TGTGCCAGCAGCGTAGGAGCTAGCGCGGACTACGAGCAGTACTTC	CASSVGASADYEQYF
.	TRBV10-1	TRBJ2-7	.	TGCGCCAGCAGTGAAGAGGGTTCCCACGAGCAGTACTTC	CASSEEGSHEQYF
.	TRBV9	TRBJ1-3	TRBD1	TGTGCCAGTGGACAGGGATCTGGAAACACCATATATTTT	CASGQGSGNTIYF
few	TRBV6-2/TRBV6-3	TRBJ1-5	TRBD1	TGTGCCAGCAGTTACCGGCGGGACAGGGTTTCCTTCCAGCCCCAGCATTTT	CASSYRRDRVSFQPQHF
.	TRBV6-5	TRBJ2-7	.	TGTGCCAGCAGGCCCAACAGGGACCCACGCTACGAGCAGTACTTC	CASRPNRDPRYEQYF
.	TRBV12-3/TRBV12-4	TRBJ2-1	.	TGTGCCAGTAGCGAGTCTAGGGGTCAGAATGAGCAGTTCTTC	CASSESRGQNEQFF
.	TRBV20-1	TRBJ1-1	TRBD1	TGCAGTGCTGCCACCGACAGGGAGGGAACTGAAGCTTTCTTT	CSAATDREGTEAFF
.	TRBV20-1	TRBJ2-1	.	TGCAGTGCCGAGGGTAATGAGCAGTTCTTC	CSAEGNEQFF
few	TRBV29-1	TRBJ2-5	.	TGCAGCGTCCGTGGACCGGACCAAGAGACCCAGTACTTC	CSVRGPDQETQYF
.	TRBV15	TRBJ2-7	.	TGTGCCACCAGCAGAGTCGGCTCTGGGGATACCTACGAGCAGTACTTC	CATSRVGSGDTYEQYF
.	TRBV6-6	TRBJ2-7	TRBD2	TGTGCCAGCCAACTTAGCGGGGACCGTGGGCAGTACTTC	CASQLSGDRGQYF
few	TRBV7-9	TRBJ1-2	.	TGTGCCAGCAGCTTAGACGGACGGTCCTACACCTTC	CASSLDGRSYTF
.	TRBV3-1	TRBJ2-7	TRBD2	TGTGCCAGCAGCCGGACTAGTGGGAGTGGGATCCAGTACTTC	CASSRTSGSGIQYF
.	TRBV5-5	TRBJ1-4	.	TGTGCCAGCCGCCAATTCGGGGCTCCTAATGAAAAACTGTTTTTT	CASRQFGAPNEKLFF
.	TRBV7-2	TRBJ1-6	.	TGTGCCAGCAGCTTATACGGGGAGGACTCACCCCTCCACTTT	CASSLYGEDSPLHF
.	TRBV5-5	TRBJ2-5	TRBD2	TGTGCCAGCAGCCCGGGTGGGACTAGCCAAGAGACCCAGTACTTC	CASSPGGTSQETQYF
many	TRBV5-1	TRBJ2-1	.	TGCGCCAGCAGCGGGCGGGGGCTCGATGAGCAGTTCTTC	CASSGRGLDEQFF
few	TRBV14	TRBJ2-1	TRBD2	TGTGCCAGCAGCCTTATAAGGCGAGCGGGAGTTCTTGAGCAGTTCTTC	CASSLIRRAGVLEQFF
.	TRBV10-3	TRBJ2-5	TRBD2	TGTGCCATCAGTGACCTAGCGGGGCCCACCCAAGAGACCCAGTACTTC	CAISDLAGPTQETQYF
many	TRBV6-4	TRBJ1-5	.	TGTGCCAGCAGTGCACAGTCGAATCAGCCCCAGCATTTT	CASSAQSNQPQHF
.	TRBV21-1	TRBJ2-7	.	TGTGCCAGCAGCAAAGGGATGGCGGGACTAGCGGGGGAAAGGAGCTCCTACGAGCAGTACTTC	CASSKGMAGLAGERSSYEQYF
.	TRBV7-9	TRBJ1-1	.	TGTGCCAGCAGCTTAGGCTGGGGCGTCATGAACACTGAAGCTTTCTTT	CASSLGWGVMNTEAFF
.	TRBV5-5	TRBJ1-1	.	TGTGCCAGCAGCTTGGTCTACCAGAACACTGAAGCTTTCTTT	CASSLVYQNTEAFF
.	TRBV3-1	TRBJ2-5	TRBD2	TGTGCCAGCAGCCGTCCCAGCGGGGGGAGGGTGGAGACCCAGTACTTC	CASSRPSGGRVETQYF
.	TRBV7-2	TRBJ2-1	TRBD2	TGTGCCAGCAGCCCACCCGGGACTAGCAGATACAATGAGCAGTTCTTC	CASSPPGTSRYNEQFF